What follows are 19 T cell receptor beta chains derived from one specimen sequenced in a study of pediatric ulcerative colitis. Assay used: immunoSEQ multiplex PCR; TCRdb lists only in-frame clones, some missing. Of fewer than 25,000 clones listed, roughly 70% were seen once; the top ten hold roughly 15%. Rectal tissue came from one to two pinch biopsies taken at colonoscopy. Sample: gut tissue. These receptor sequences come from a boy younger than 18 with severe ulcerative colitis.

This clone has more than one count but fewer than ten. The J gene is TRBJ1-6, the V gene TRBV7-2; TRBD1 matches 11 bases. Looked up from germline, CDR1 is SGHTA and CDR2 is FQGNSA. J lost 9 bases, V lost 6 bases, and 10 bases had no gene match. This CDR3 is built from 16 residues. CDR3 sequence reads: CASRSGGTGGLSPLHF. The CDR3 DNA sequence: TGTGCCAGCAGATCGGGCGGGACAGGGGGTCTTTCACCCCTCCACTTT. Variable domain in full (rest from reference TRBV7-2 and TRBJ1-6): GAGVSQSPSNKVTEKGKDVELRCDPISGHTALYWYRQSLGQGLEFLIYFQGNSAPDKSGLPSDRFSAERTGGSVSTLTIQRTQQEDSAVYLCASRSGGTGGLSPLHFGNGTRLTVT.

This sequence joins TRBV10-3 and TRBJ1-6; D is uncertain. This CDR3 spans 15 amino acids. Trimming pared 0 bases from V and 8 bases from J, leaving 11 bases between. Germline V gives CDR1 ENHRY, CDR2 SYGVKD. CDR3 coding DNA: TGTGCCATCAGTGAGTCGGTCGGGAGTTATTCACCCCTCCACTTT. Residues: CAISESVGSYSPLHF.

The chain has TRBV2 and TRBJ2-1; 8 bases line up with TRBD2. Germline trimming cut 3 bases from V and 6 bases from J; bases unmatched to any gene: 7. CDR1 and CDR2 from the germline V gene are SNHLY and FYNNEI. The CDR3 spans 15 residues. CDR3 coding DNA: TGTGCCAGCAGTGACGGGGGGGCCGGCTCCAATGAGCAGTTCTTC. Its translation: CASSDGGAGSNEQFF.

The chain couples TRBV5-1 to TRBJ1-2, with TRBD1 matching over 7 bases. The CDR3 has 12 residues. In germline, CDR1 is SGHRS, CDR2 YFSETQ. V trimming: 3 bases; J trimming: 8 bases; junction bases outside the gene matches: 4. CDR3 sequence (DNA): TGCGCCAGCAGCTATTACAGGGGCGGCTACACCTTC. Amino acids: CASSYYRGGYTF. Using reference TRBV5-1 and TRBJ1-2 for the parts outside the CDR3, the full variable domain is KAGVTQTPRYLIKTRGQQVTLSCSPISGHRSVSWYQQTPGQGLQFLFEYFSETQRNKGNFPGRFSGRQFSNSRSEMNVSTLELGDSALYLCASSYYRGGYTFGSGTRLTVV.

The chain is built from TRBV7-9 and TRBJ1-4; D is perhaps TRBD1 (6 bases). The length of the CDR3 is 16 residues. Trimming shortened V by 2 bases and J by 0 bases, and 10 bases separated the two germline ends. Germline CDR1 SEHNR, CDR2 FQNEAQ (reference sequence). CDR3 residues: CASSLRGKSTNEKLFF. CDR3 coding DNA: TGTGCCAGCAGCTTAAGGGGGAAGTCAACTAATGAAAAACTGTTTTTT. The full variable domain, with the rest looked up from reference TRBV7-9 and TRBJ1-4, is DTGVSQNPRHKITKRGQNVTFRCDPISEHNRLYWYRQTLGQGPEFLTYFQNEAQLEKSRLLSDRFSAERPKGSFSTLEIQRTEQGDSAMYLCASSLRGKSTNEKLFFGSGTQLSVL.

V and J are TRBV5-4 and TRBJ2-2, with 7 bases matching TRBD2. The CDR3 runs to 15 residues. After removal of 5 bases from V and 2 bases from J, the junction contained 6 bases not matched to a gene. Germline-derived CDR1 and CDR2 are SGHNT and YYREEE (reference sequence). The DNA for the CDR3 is TGTGCCAGCAGATCAGCGGGACCCAACACCGGGGAGCTGTTTTTT. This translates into CASRSAGPNTGELFF.

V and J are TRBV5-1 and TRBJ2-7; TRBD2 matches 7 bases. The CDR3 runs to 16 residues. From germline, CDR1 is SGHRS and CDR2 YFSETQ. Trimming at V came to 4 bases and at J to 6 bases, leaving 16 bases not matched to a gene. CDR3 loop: CASSRVPGEGRGEQYF. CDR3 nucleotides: TGCGCCAGCAGCCGGGTTCCGGGGGAGGGAAGGGGCGAGCAGTACTTC.

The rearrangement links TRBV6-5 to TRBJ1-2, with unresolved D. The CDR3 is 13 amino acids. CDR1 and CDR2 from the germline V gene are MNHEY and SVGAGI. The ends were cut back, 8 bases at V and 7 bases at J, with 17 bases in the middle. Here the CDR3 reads CASFGSSRSGYTF. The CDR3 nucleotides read TGTGCCAGCTTCGGCAGCAGTCGGAGTGGCTACACCTTC.

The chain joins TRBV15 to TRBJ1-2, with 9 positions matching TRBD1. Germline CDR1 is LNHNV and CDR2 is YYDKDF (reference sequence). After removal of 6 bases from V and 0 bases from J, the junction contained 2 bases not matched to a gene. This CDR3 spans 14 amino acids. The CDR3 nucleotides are TGTGCCACCAGTCGGGACAGGGCTAACTATGGCTACACCTTC. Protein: CATSRDRANYGYTF.

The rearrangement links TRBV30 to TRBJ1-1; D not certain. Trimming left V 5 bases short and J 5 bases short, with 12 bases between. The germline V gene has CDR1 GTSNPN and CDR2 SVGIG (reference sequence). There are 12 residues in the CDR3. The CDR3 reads CAWCYVWTEAFF. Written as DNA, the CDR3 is TGTGCCTGGTGCTACGTTTGGACTGAAGCTTTCTTT.

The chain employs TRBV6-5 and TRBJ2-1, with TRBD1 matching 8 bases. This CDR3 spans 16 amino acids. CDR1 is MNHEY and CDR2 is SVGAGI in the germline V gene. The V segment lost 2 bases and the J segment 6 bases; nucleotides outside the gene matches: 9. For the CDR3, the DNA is TGTGCCAGCAGTTACCGTCGGACAGGGAGGATCAATGAGCAGTTCTTC. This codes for CASSYRRTGRINEQFF.

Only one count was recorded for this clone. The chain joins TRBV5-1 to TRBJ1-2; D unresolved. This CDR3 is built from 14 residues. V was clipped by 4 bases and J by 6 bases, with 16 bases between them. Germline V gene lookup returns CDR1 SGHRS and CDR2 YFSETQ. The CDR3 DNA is TGCGCCAGCAGCCGTACGAGCTACTCAAATGGCTACACCTTC. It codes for CASSRTSYSNGYTF.

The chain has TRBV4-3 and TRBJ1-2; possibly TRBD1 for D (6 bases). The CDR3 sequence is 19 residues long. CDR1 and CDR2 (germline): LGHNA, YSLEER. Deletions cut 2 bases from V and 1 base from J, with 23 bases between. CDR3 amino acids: CASSQRASEAGADNYGYTF. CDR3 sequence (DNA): TGCGCCAGCAGCCAAAGGGCCAGCGAAGCAGGGGCCGATAACTATGGCTACACCTTC.

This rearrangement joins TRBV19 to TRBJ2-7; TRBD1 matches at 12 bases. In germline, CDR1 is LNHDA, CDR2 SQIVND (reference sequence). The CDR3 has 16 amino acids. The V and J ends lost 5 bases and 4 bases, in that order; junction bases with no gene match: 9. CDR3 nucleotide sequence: TGTGCCAGTAGTTCTCAATTGGGACAGGGGGCTTACGAGCAGTACTTC. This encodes CASSSQLGQGAYEQYF.

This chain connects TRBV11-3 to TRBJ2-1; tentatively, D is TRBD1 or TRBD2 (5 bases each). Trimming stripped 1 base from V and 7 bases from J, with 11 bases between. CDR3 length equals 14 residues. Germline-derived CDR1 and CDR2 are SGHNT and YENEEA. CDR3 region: CASSLGGSANEQFF. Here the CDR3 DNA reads TGTGCCAGCAGCTTAGGGGGGTCTGCAAATGAGCAGTTCTTC.

In DNA form, the CDR3 reads TGTGCCTGGAGTAGGGGGGTTTTTCAGTACTTC. Its protein is CAWSRGVFQYF. This chain links TRBV30 with TRBJ2-7; D could derive from TRBD1 or TRBD2 (6 bases each). V lost 2 bases, J lost 10 bases, and 12 bases lay in between. Germline values: CDR1 GTSNPN, CDR2 SVGIG (reference sequence). The CDR3 contains 11 residues.

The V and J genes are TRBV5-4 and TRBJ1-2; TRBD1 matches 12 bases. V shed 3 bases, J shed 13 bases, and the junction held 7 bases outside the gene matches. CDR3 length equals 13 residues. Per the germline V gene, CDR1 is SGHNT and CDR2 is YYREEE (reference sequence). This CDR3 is CASSYPGQGAVTF. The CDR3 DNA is TGTGCCAGCAGCTATCCGGGACAGGGGGCGGTCACCTTC.

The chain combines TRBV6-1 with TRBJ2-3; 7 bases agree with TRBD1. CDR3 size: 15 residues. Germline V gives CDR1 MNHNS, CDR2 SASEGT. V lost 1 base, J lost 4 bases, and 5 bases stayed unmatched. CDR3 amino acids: CASSEGQGASDTQYF. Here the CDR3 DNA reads TGTGCCAGCAGTGAAGGACAGGGAGCCTCAGATACGCAGTATTTT.

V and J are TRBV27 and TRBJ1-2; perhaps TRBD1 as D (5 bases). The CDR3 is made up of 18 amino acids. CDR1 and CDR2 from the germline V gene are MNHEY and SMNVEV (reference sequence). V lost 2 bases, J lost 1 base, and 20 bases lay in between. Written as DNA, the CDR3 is TGTGCCAGCAGTTTAGGACCACCAGGGAGATGGAATAACTATGGCTACACCTTC. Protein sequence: CASSLGPPGRWNNYGYTF.